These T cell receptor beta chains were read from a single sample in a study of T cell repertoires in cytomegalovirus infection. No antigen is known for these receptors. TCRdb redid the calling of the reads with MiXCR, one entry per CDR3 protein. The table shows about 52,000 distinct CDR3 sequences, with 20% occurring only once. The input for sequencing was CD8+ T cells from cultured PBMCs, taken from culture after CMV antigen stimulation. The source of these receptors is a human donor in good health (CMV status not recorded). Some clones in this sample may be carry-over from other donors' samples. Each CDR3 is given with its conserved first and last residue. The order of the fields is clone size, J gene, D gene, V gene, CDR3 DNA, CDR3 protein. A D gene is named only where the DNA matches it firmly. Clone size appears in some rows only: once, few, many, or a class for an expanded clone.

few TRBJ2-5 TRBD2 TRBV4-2 TGTGCCAGCAGCCAAGGACTAGCGGGCATGACCCAGTACTTC CASSQGLAGMTQYF
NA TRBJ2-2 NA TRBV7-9 TGTGCCAGCAGCTTTATTACTGACGGACCCACCGGGGAGCTGTTTTTT CASSFITDGPTGELFF
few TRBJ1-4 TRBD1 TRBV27 TGTGCCAGCAGTTTAGGACAGGGAAATGTGAAACTGTTTTTT CASSLGQGNVKLFF
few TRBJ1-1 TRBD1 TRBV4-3 TGCGCCAGCAGCCTATCGACAGGGTGGCCTGAAGCTTTCTTT CASSLSTGWPEAFF
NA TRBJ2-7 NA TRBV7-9 TGTGCCAGCAGCTTAGCTCCGGGACAAACCTACGAGCAGTACTTC CASSLAPGQTYEQYF
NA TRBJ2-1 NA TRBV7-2 TGTGCCAGCTGCTCCGATCCTACCGGGGCTGTCTCCTACGGTGAGCAGTTCTTC CASCSDPTGAVSYGEQFF
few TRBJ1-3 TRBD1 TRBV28 TGTGCCAGCAGTTACAGGGGTACTGGAAACACCATATATTTT CASSYRGTGNTIYF
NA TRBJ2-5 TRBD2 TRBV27 TGTGCCAGCAGTTCGACTAGCGGGGGGTTCGAGACCCAGTACTTC CASSSTSGGFETQYF
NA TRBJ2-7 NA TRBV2 TGTGCCAGCAGTGAAGCAGGGACACAAGCTTACGAGCAGTACTTC CASSEAGTQAYEQYF
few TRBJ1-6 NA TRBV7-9 TGTGCCAGCAGCCCAATACGAACAGGGTTCCATAATTCACCCCTCCACTTT CASSPIRTGFHNSPLHF